These T cell receptor beta chains were read from a single sample in a study of blood T cell repertoires in COVID-19. TCRdb's table, derived via immunoSEQ multiplex PCR, lists solely in-frame clones and lacks some. The data contain 55,000 to 65,000 clones, roughly four fifths of them singletons. Source material: peripheral blood. These receptors originate from a man aged 55 to 70 with COVID-19, enrolled during active disease. Both conserved end residues are trimmed from each CDR3. Fields, in order: V gene, J gene, CDR3 protein.

TRBV7-2	TRBJ2-5	ASSSTAGGQETQY
TRBV11-2	TRBJ1-6	ASSAQGGYNSPLH
TRBV7-3	TRBJ1-6	ASSLYPNVGSYNSPLH
TRBV11-2	TRBJ1-2	ASSLGADPKGGYT
TRBV11-2	TRBJ2-3	ASSLGAQMADTQY
TRBV27	TRBJ2-1	ASSSPGLGVNEQF
TRBV5-1	TRBJ2-3	ASSLVAPSTDTQY
TRBV19	TRBJ2-5	ASSITTSGRARETQY
TRBV30	TRBJ2-3	AWSPGSTDTQY
TRBV18	TRBJ1-1	ASSPSGNRRNTEAF
TRBV6-5	TRBJ2-2	ASSYQRGRLTGELF
TRBV27	TRBJ1-1	ASSLTKWAEAF
TRBV4-1	TRBJ2-4	ASSPGQGNIQY
TRBV7-7	TRBJ1-3	ASSQGTGNTIY
TRBV4-3	TRBJ2-2	ASSPTAGAGTGELF
TRBV5-5	TRBJ2-5	ASSLGEAPY
TRBV3-1/TRBV3-2	TRBJ2-1	ASRPTSFHEQF
TRBV2	TRBJ2-3	ASRVGGATDTQY
TRBV5-1	TRBJ1-4	ASSLARNATNEKLF
TRBV25-1	TRBJ1-4	ASSESATGFNEKLF
TRBV3-1/TRBV3-2	TRBJ2-7	ASSQGGGVTYEQY
TRBV5-4	TRBJ2-1	ASSLDHGAGEQF
TRBV20-1	TRBJ1-5	SASNAGLTRYSNQPQH
TRBV6-1	TRBJ1-5	ASSESTGNQPQH
TRBV29-1	TRBJ1-4	SVEDPGDRRNEKLF
TRBV5-1	TRBJ2-4	ASSRGLARENIQY
TRBV11-1	TRBJ1-1	ASGQGASTEAF
TRBV11-2	TRBJ1-3	ASSHPGGVPQHSGNTIY
TRBV18	TRBJ1-1	ASSLDRGSGEAF
TRBV2	TRBJ2-7	ASSEWTSGGARY
TRBV29-1	TRBJ2-5	SVAEPGAWAQY
TRBV5-1	TRBJ1-4	ASSFNSRNEKLF
TRBV7-9	TRBJ2-2	ASSLLAGSGGELF
TRBV9	TRBJ1-6	ASSSNRADSPLH
TRBV12-5	TRBJ1-1	ASGFSGGDAF
TRBV19	TRBJ1-3	ASDRGGGNTIY
TRBV29-1	TRBJ1-4	SVGGSLVEKLF
TRBV30	TRBJ1-3	AWTLQGAGNTIY
TRBV11-3	TRBJ1-4	ASSLGSGTDNEKLF
TRBV2	TRBJ1-1	ASSPRGAGTEAF
TRBV20-1	TRBJ2-3	SASSDPTQY
TRBV5-1	TRBJ2-7	ASGVSAGHTYEQY
TRBV30	TRBJ1-1	AWSVLPGSGEAF
TRBV2	TRBJ2-5	ASSPDSKETQY
TRBV18	TRBJ1-5	ASSPGTANQPQH
TRBV14	TRBJ1-2	ASSSQVNYGYT
TRBV7-8	TRBJ2-5	ASSMTGSQETQY
TRBV3-1/TRBV3-2	TRBJ1-6	ASSQGKGVNSPLH